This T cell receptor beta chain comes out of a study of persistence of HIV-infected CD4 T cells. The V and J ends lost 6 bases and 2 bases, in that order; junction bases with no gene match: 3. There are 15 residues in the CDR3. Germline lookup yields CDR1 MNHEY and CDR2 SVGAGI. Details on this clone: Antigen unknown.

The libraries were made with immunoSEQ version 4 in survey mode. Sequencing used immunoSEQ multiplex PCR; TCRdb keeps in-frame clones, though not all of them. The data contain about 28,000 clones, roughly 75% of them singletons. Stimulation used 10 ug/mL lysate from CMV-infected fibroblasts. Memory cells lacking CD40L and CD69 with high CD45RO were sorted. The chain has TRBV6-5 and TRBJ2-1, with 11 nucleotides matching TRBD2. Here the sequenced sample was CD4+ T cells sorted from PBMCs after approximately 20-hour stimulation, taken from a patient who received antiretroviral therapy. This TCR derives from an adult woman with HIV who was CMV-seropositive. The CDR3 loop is CASRFSGGAYNEQFF. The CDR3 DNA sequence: TGTGCCAGCAGATTTAGCGGGGGGGCCTACAATGAGCAGTTCTTC.